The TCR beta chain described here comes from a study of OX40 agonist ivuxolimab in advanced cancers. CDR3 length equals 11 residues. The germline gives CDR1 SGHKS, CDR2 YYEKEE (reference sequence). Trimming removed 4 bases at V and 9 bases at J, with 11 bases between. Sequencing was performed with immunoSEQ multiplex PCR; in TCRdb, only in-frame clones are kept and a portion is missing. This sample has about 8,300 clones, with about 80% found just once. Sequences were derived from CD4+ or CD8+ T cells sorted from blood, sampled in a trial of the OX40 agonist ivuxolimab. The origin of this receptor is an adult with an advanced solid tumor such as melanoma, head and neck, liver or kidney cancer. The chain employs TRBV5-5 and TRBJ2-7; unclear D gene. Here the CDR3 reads CASSDQIVQYF. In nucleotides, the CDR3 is TGTGCCAGCAGCGACCAGATCGTGCAGTACTTC.